The text below deals with one T cell receptor beta chain. Its antigen is currently not known. Base qualities are not at hand, and no much larger clone is one base apart. TCRbeta CDR3 regions were sequenced with the immunoSEQ Assay. After extraction, genomic DNA underwent amplification by bias-controlled multiplex PCR, followed by high-throughput sequencing. On the authors' methods: To quantify the absolute abundance of each unique TCRbeta CDR3 region, sequences were collapsed and filtered. T cell fraction was estimated by normalization of TCRbeta template counts to usable DNA, with usable DNA being measured through amplification of reference genes present in all nucleated cells. Repertoire TCRs were annotated as SARS-CoV-2-specific when V gene, CDR3 amino acid sequence and J gene were exactly matched to a known reactive TCR set. The reference SARS-CoV-2 TCR set was derived from MIRA and filtered for enrichment in COVID-19-positive ImmuneCODE repertoires, a step that removed public or cross-reactive TCRs. Based on the MIRA antigens, annotated TCRs were further analysed at the level of specific ORF or position within ORF. Breadth was defined as the number of annotated unique rearrangements divided by the total number of unique productive rearrangements, and depth was defined as the summed frequency of the annotated unique rearrangements. Group comparisons of TCR breadth used two-sided Wilcoxon rank-sum tests. TCRdb took this table from immuneACCESS and kept in-frame rearrangements with V and J called. Such tables lack part of the clones; where checked against another copy, unresolved V genes explain under half of the gap, and the rest is unexplained. The DNA was the basis for D and trimming; V, J and clone size are from that table. The sample data list around 400,000 clones, and 90% of these were observed just once. The ten most abundant clones make up 9% to 15% of the sample.

This entry belongs to a study of Ad26.COV2.S vaccination and SARS-CoV-2 variants (dated by TCRdb to about 2021). Background for the entire study: Vaccine-arm donors were drawn from COV1001, a multicentre, randomized, double-blind, placebo-controlled phase I-IIa trial of Ad26.COV2.S in healthy adults. Dosing of Ad26.COV2.S was intramuscular, at either 5x10^10 or 1x10^11 viral particles, delivered as one shot or as two shots spaced 56 days apart. TCRbeta repertoire sequencing served as the tool for gauging how specific and how broad the SARS-CoV-2-reactive T cell receptors were following Ad26.COV2.S vaccination. The TCR-sequenced set comprised approximately 32 samples: about 19 Ad26.COV2.S vaccine recipients, 5 placebo recipients and 8 SARS-CoV-2 convalescent individuals. Participants in the trial were split at random into five groups of five each, receiving low-dose or high-dose Ad26.COV2.S once or twice, or else placebo on both occasions. Investigators remained blinded to trial group allocation during experiments and outcome assessment.

Overall study results and their limits: Vaccine and placebo recipients had comparable non-spike TCR breadth, which fits with the vaccine containing only spike. The study was not powered to compare responses between vaccine doses or regimens. According to the authors, total T cell responses may have been underestimated by the TCR breadth and depth analyses. Ad26.COV2.S recipients had higher spike-specific TCR breadth than placebo recipients (P = 0.0014). After vaccination, spike-specific CD8+ and CD4+ T cell responses were reported to show substantial breadth.

From cysteine to phenylalanine, the CDR3 is 14 amino acids long. Left in the record is the CDR3 DNA by itself, 42 bases read in frame from the first base. V sheds 7 bases and J sheds 5 bases, leaving 21 bases between their ends. CDR1 and CDR2, per the germline V gene, are SQVTM and ANQGSEA. This specimen's treatment or condition label, interpreted: 15 to 20 received Ad26.COV2.S at low or high dose, single or two shots; 5 received placebo; per-sample allocation not given. Repertoires of vaccine and placebo recipients were sequenced from samples taken on day 63 after the first injection. Between 29 July and 7 August 2020, Cohort 1b enrolled around 25 adults aged 18-55 years at one site in Boston, USA. Ad26.COV2.S was a replication-incompetent adenovirus type 26 vector expressing a prefusion-stabilized SARS-CoV-2 spike protein from the original Wuhan strain.

This sequence was found in a person aged 18-60 years who received the Ad26.COV2.S COVID-19 vaccine or a placebo. Here the chain combines TRBV29-1 and TRBJ2-7, and possibly TRBD1, on 5 matching bases. The specimen was peripheral blood, collected in a trial of Ad26.COV2.S vaccine versus placebo. In nucleotides, the sequence is TGCAGCGCTGATATACCAGGGTACGGTGACGAGCAGTACTTC. It is translated as CSADIPGYGDEQYF.